The 32 T cell receptor beta chains below were found in one sample sequenced in a study of blood T cells in healthy people across ages. For the second PCR, which ran for about 6 to 12 cycles, a sample-barcoded 5' primer and a J-beta primer mix were used. In TCRdb, the 5' RACE reads were re-called with MiXCR into one record per CDR3 protein. The sample shows approximately 800,000 distinct CDR3 sequences, approximately 24% of them seen only once. The same sample was also used in a study of T cells of mothers and their children.

Specimen: blood. All receptors come from a boy younger than 18 in good health.

This clonotype appeared a few times. This rearrangement joins TRBV9 to TRBJ2-5; no firm D call. Per the germline V gene, CDR1 is SGDLS and CDR2 is YYNGEE. V lost 0 bases and J 2 bases, leaving 8 bases between the germline ends. This CDR3 comprises 14 residues. The CDR3 region is CASSVGHKQETQYF. The CDR3 bases are TGTGCCAGCAGCGTAGGACATAAACAAGAGACCCAGTACTTC.

This clonotype has a count of ten or more. The chain combines TRBV20-1 with TRBJ2-6, with D possibly being TRBD2 (5 bases). This CDR3 region has 16 residues. The germline CDR1 and CDR2 sequences are DFQATT and SNEGSKA (reference sequence). V was trimmed by 3 bases and J by 0 bases, leaving 12 bases between them. CDR3 loop: CSASEGVISGANVLTF. In DNA form, the CDR3 reads TGCAGTGCTAGCGAGGGAGTCATCTCTGGGGCCAACGTCCTGACTTTC.

This clonotype was observed a single time. The chain employs TRBV2 and TRBJ2-1; no clear D gene. The CDR3 runs 13 residues. Germline V gene data show CDR1 as SNHLY and CDR2 as FYNNEI. Deletions cut 2 bases from V and 9 bases from J, with 11 bases between. DNA of the CDR3: TGTGCCAGCAGTGAAAGAGCGTACGGTGAGCAGTTCTTC. Protein sequence: CASSERAYGEQFF.

With respect to this clonotype: One end of the junction fails to match germline, which may point to a read error. The J gene is TRBJ2-5, the V gene TRBV4-1, with a tentative D call TRBD2 (8 bases). The CDR3 is 17 amino acids. Germline V gives CDR1 MGHRA, CDR2 YSYEKL. The CDR3, as DNA: TGCGCCAGCAGCCAAGACGAAAGAACAGGGGAGCGGGAGACCCGGTACTTC. Amino acid sequence: CASSQDERTGERETRYF.

The gene calls are TRBV25-1 and TRBJ2-5; D is undetermined. CDR1 is MGHDK, CDR2 SYGVNS, per germline. The germline V and J ends were trimmed by 5 bases and 0 bases, with 13 bases remaining between them. This CDR3 spans 15 amino acids. The chain's CDR3 is CASSMGSRYQETQYF. CDR3 nucleotides: TGTGCCAGCAGTATGGGGTCACGGTACCAAGAGACCCAGTACTTC.

The V and J genes are TRBV29-1 and TRBJ2-5; TRBD1 agrees at 7 bases. V shed 6 bases and J 2 bases; nucleotides not matched to a gene: 0. The length of the CDR3 is 11 residues. Per germline, CDR1 SQVTM and CDR2 ANQGSEA. This chain's CDR3 is CSVGQQETQYF. The CDR3 nucleotides read TGCAGCGTGGGACAGCAAGAGACCCAGTACTTC. Full variable domain (outside the CDR3, taken from reference TRBV29-1 and TRBJ2-5): SAVISQKPSRDICQRGTSLTIQCQVDSQVTMMFWYRQQPGQSLTLIATANQGSEATYESGFVIDKFPISRPNLTFSTLTVSNMSPEDSSIYLCSVGQQETQYFGPGTRLLVL.

This clonotype has ten or more counts. J is TRBJ2-7 and V is TRBV12-3 or TRBV12-4; D unresolved. V was pared by 1 base and J by 3 bases, with 7 bases between. CDR3 length equals 13 residues. CDR3 in amino acids: CASSLGPFYEQYF. In DNA, the CDR3 is TGTGCCAGCAGTTTAGGACCTTTCTACGAGCAGTACTTC.

The J gene is TRBJ2-3, the V gene TRBV12-3 or TRBV12-4, with 13 bases that match TRBD2. The CDR3 contains 17 residues. V shed 5 bases and J 2 bases; nucleotides not matched to a gene: 7. The DNA of the CDR3 is TGTGCCAGCAGTCCACCGGGACTAGCGGGGCACACAGATACGCAGTATTTT. This translates into CASSPPGLAGHTDTQYF.

In its sample, this clonotype was seen a few times. The gene calls are TRBV14 and TRBJ1-4, with a tentative D call TRBD1 (5 bases). The CDR3 runs 17 residues. Germline CDR1 is SGHDN and CDR2 is FVKESK. Trimming left V 0 bases short and J 7 bases short, with 18 bases between. CDR3 region: CASSQDVTGRGGEKLFF. The DNA for the CDR3 is TGTGCCAGCAGCCAAGACGTGACGGGAAGGGGAGGTGAAAAACTGTTTTTT.

V is TRBV7-2 and J is TRBJ2-3, with D tentatively TRBD2 (6 bases). Trimming shortened V by 8 bases and J by 2 bases, and 17 bases separated the two germline ends. Germline V gives CDR1 SGHTA, CDR2 FQGNSA. CDR3 length: 15 amino acids. CDR3 coding DNA: TGTGCCAGCGTCCCATTCGGGGGAACCACAGATACGCAGTATTTT. Protein sequence: CASVPFGGTTDTQYF.

This clonotype was recorded a few times. This chain joins TRBV19 and TRBJ2-1; 11 bases line up with TRBD1. The CDR3 loop spans 14 amino acids. J gave up 9 bases and V 8 bases, and 9 bases lay outside the gene matches. The germline V gene encodes CDR1 LNHDA and CDR2 SQIVND (reference sequence). The CDR3 spells CASQPGQGDLEQFF. The DNA of the CDR3 is TGTGCCAGTCAACCGGGACAGGGGGACCTTGAGCAGTTCTTC. The full variable domain, rest sourced from reference TRBV19 and TRBJ2-1, is DGGITQSPKYLFRKEGQNVTLSCEQNLNHDAMYWYRQDPGQGLRLIYYSQIVNDFQKGDIAEGYSVSREKKESFPLTVTSAQKNPTAFYLCASQPGQGDLEQFFGPGTRLTVL.

This clonotype has more than one count but fewer than ten. The chain employs TRBV18 and TRBJ1-5; TRBD1 matches 8 bases. Looked up from germline, CDR1 is KGHSH and CDR2 is LQKENI. J was trimmed by 6 bases and V by 3 bases; bases with no gene match: 4. This CDR3 comprises 14 residues. The CDR3 loop is CASSPRTGSQPQHF. CDR3 coding DNA: TGTGCCAGCTCACCCAGGACAGGGAGTCAGCCCCAGCATTTT.

The chain recombines TRBV6-1 with TRBJ2-5, with 8 bases aligning to TRBD2. V lost 6 bases to trimming and J lost 3 bases; unmatched junction nucleotides: 12. Germline assignment: CDR1 MNHNS and CDR2 SASEGT. This CDR3 region has 16 residues. CDR3 bases: TGTGCCAGCAGCCCCCTTGGGGCGGGGGGAGAAGAGACCCAGTACTTC. It is translated as CASSPLGAGGEETQYF.

This chain uses TRBV12-3 or TRBV12-4 with TRBJ2-2, with D possibly being TRBD1 or TRBD2 (6 bases each). This CDR3 has 13 residues. Deletions cut 7 bases from V and 6 bases from J, with 12 bases between. The DNA for the CDR3 is TGTGCCAGCAAGGGGGGCCAGGCCGGGGAGCTGTTTTTT. Its protein product is CASKGGQAGELFF.

This clonotype has only a few counts. J is TRBJ2-1 and V is TRBV20-1; D is ambiguous. This CDR3 comprises 14 residues. Germline V gene sequence: CDR1 DFQATT, CDR2 SNEGSKA (reference sequence). The V and J ends lost 0 bases and 1 base respectively, with 7 bases between them. The CDR3 DNA reads TGCAGTGCTAGAGAGCAGCTGTCCTACAATGAGCAGTTCTTC. It is translated as CSAREQLSYNEQFF.

The chain combines TRBV29-1 with TRBJ2-7; 8 nucleotides match TRBD1. CDR3 length: 13 residues. Germline CDR1 SQVTM, CDR2 ANQGSEA. Germline trimming cut 4 bases from V and 5 bases from J; bases unmatched to any gene: 7. Here the CDR3 reads CSVGQGSFDEQYF. The DNA for the CDR3 is TGCAGCGTTGGACAGGGGTCCTTCGACGAGCAGTACTTC.

V usage is TRBV5-5 and J usage is TRBJ2-2; no firm D call. With 4 bases removed from V and 1 base from J, the gap between germline ends came to 8 bases. The CDR3 totals 14 residues. Germline loops: CDR1 SGHKS, CDR2 YYEKEE (reference sequence). This chain's CDR3 is CASSPPRNTGELFF. DNA of the CDR3: TGTGCCAGCAGCCCACCTAGGAACACCGGGGAGCTGTTTTTT.

The chain carries TRBV5-1 and TRBJ2-5; D is possibly TRBD1 (6 bases). The CDR3 contains 15 residues. CDR1 SGHRS and CDR2 YFSETQ come from the germline V gene. The V end lost 5 bases, the J end lost 2 bases, and 16 bases lay between the germline ends. CDR3 DNA: TGCGCCAGCAGTCACCGGGACACCGATCAAGAGACCCAGTACTTC. It translates to CASSHRDTDQETQYF.

This clonotype was observed a single time. This rearrangement joins TRBV29-1 to TRBJ1-4; a weak D match, TRBD1 (6 bases). CDR1 SQVTM and CDR2 ANQGSEA come from the germline V gene. Between the trimmed V and J ends, which lost 0 bases and 12 bases, there was a span of 8 bases. The CDR3 loop spans 11 amino acids. CDR3 loop: CSVEDNRELFF. The CDR3, as DNA: TGCAGCGTTGAAGACAACAGGGAACTGTTTTTT.

The chain recombines TRBV30 with TRBJ2-4; 7 bases fit TRBD1. The CDR3 is made up of 13 amino acids. Germline values: CDR1 GTSNPN, CDR2 SVGIG (reference sequence). The V segment lost 5 bases and the J segment 6 bases; nucleotides outside the gene matches: 7. CDR3 residues: CAWADRLLNIQYF. DNA of the CDR3: TGTGCCTGGGCGGACAGGCTATTAAACATTCAGTACTTC. Full variable domain (rest looked up from reference TRBV30 and TRBJ2-4): SQTIHQWPATLVQPVGSPLSLECTVEGTSNPNLYWYRQAAGRGLQLLFYSVGIGQISSEVPQNLSASRPQDRQFILSSKKLLLSDSGFYLCAWADRLLNIQYFGAGTRLSVL.

This clonotype occurred a few times. V gene TRBV29-1 combines with J gene TRBJ2-5; D unclear. The CDR3 sequence is 14 residues long. V lost 5 bases to trimming and J lost 0 bases, with 13 bases between them. The germline V gene encodes CDR1 SQVTM and CDR2 ANQGSEA. The CDR3 DNA reads TGCAGCGTTTTCCAGCAGGCCTACCAAGAGACCCAGTACTTC. Residues: CSVFQQAYQETQYF.

This chain joins TRBV18 and TRBJ2-5; no reliable D call. Trimming left V 2 bases short and J 2 bases short, with 6 bases between. The CDR3 runs to 13 residues. Germline V gene lookup returns CDR1 KGHSH and CDR2 LQKENI. The CDR3 here is CASSPYRQETQYF. As DNA, the CDR3 is TGTGCCAGCTCACCATATCGGCAAGAGACCCAGTACTTC.

This clonotype was picked up a small number of times. J is TRBJ1-2 and V is TRBV5-1; D remains ambiguous. The CDR3 spans 14 residues. Trimming shortened V by 0 bases and J by 8 bases, and 14 bases separated the two germline ends. From germline, CDR1 is SGHRS and CDR2 YFSETQ. CDR3 loop: CASSLERPLEGYTF. The CDR3 nucleotides are TGCGCCAGCAGCTTGGAACGGCCCCTCGAGGGCTACACCTTC.

Only one count was recorded for this clonotype. This chain uses TRBV4-1 with TRBJ1-2, with D tentatively TRBD1 (5 bases). Trimming removed 3 bases at V and 2 bases at J, with 16 bases between. Germline CDR1 MGHRA, CDR2 YSYEKL. The CDR3 extends over 16 amino acids. For the CDR3, the DNA is TGCGCCAGCAGCCATTGGGGCGGTAGGAGGAACTATGGCTACACCTTC. The encoded protein is CASSHWGGRRNYGYTF.

V gene TRBV20-1 combines with J gene TRBJ2-1; D might be TRBD1 (5 bases). The CDR3 is 11 residues long. The germline V gene encodes CDR1 DFQATT and CDR2 SNEGSKA (reference sequence). The CDR3 reads CSCYLRDEQFF. CDR3 DNA sequence: TGCAGCTGCTACCTCAGGGATGAGCAGTTCTTC.

This clonotype was observed a few times. The chain employs TRBV12-3 or TRBV12-4 and TRBJ2-5; 11 bases fit TRBD2. The J call may be faulty, since TRBJ2-1 better matches the DNA end. The length of the CDR3 is 16 residues. The DNA of the CDR3 is TGTGCCAGCAGTAATCCCACTAGCGGGGGCTGCAATGAGCAGTTCTTC. Translating it yields CASSNPTSGGCNEQFF.

V and J are TRBV20-1 and TRBJ2-2; 11 bases match TRBD2. There are 15 residues in the CDR3. V was pared by 5 bases and J by 4 bases, with 6 bases of the junction left unmatched. CDR1 DFQATT and CDR2 SNEGSKA come from the germline V gene (reference sequence). The CDR3: CSAFSGGAVTGELFF. CDR3 nucleotide sequence: TGCAGTGCTTTTAGCGGGGGGGCCGTCACCGGGGAGCTGTTTTTT.

In its sample, this clonotype was seen many times. The chain carries TRBV28 and TRBJ2-5; possibly TRBD1 for D (6 bases). This CDR3 comprises 14 residues. Trimming cost V 6 bases and J 12 bases, with 23 bases left between them. Germline V gene lookup returns CDR1 MDHEN and CDR2 SYDVKM. The CDR3 loop reads CASRIGWTDGRKYF. The CDR3 DNA reads TGTGCCAGCAGGATTGGTTGGACAGACGGCAGGAAGTACTTC.

This clonotype has only a few counts. The genes are TRBV2 and TRBJ1-4; weak D call: TRBD1 (5 bases). Germline V CDR1 and CDR2: SNHLY, FYNNEI. This CDR3 has 13 residues. Trimming pared 6 bases from V and 5 bases from J, leaving 10 bases between. Here the CDR3 reads CASRGAWNEKLFF. CDR3 in DNA: TGTGCCAGCAGAGGGGCGTGGAATGAAAAACTGTTTTTT.

The rearrangement uses TRBV28 and TRBJ1-1, with D tentatively TRBD1 (5 bases). Between the trimmed V and J ends, which lost 5 bases and 7 bases, there was a span of 20 bases. Germline assignment: CDR1 MDHEN and CDR2 SYDVKM. This CDR3 is built from 15 residues. The CDR3 DNA reads TGTGCCAGCAGTGAGACCCATGGGACGAAAGTTGAAGCTTTCTTT. Protein: CASSETHGTKVEAFF.

This clonotype was seen only a few times. The rearrangement uses TRBV29-1 and TRBJ2-5, with D possibly being TRBD2 (6 bases). V was trimmed by 4 bases and J by 3 bases, leaving 6 bases between them. From germline, CDR1 is SQVTM and CDR2 ANQGSEA. CDR3 length: 11 residues. CDR3 in DNA: TGCAGCGTTGGGAGGGAAGAGACCCAGTACTTC. This sequence encodes CSVGREETQYF.

The chain has TRBV7-9 and TRBJ2-6; a possible D gene is TRBD1 (8 bases). The CDR3 runs 17 residues. Germline CDR1 is SEHNR and CDR2 is FQNEAQ (reference sequence). The V gene lost 5 bases and the J gene lost 0 bases, with 14 bases spanning the gap. This chain's CDR3 is CASSPGGGSSGANVLTF. CDR3 DNA: TGTGCCAGCAGCCCAGGGGGCGGGAGCTCTGGGGCCAACGTCCTGACTTTC.